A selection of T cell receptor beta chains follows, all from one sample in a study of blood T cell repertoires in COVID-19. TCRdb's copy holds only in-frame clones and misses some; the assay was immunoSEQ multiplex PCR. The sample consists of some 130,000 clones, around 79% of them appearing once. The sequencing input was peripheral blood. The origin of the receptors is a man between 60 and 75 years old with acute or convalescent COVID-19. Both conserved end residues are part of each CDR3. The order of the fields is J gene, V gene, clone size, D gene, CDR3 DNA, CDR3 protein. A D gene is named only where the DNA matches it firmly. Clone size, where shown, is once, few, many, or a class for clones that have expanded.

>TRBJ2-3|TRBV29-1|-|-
TGCAGCGTCGAGGAGGGCACAGATACGCAGTATTTT
CSVEEGTDTQYF
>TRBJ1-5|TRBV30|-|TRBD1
TGTGCCTGGAGCGAAGGACAGGGGAATCAGCCCCAGCATTTT
CAWSEGQGNQPQHF
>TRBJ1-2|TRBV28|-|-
TGTGCCAGCAGTTTTGGCGGCTACACCTTC
CASSFGGYTF
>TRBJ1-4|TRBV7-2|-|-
TGTGCCAGCAGCTTCCGCCGCAGCGAAACTAATGAAAAACTGTTTTTT
CASSFRRSETNEKLFF
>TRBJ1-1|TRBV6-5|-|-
TGTGCCAGCAGCCCCAGGCTACTGAACACTGAAGCTTTCTTT
CASSPRLLNTEAFF
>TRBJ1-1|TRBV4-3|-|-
TGCGCCAGCAGCCAGCGACATTCGAACACTGAAGCTTTCTTT
CASSQRHSNTEAFF
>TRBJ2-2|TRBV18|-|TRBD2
TGTGCCAGCTCACCCCCACCGGGTAGCGGGACAACGAACACCGGGGAGCTGTTTTTT
CASSPPPGSGTTNTGELFF
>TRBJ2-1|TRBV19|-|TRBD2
TGTGCCAGTAGTCTCCGGACTAGCGGCCCCTACAATGAGCAGTTCTTC
CASSLRTSGPYNEQFF
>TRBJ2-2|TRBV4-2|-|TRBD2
TGTGCCAGCAGCCAAGAGGCGGGGGCCGGGGAGCTGTTTTTT
CASSQEAGAGELFF
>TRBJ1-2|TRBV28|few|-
TGTGCCAGCAGTTTGGGATCCACGGCGGGCTATGGCTACACCTTC
CASSLGSTAGYGYTF
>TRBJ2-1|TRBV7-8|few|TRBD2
TGTGCCAGCAGCCTCGGACTAGCGGGAGTCATGGACAATGAGCAGTTCTTC
CASSLGLAGVMDNEQFF
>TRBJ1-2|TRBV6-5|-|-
TGTGCCAGCAGCGGAGGGGCAACGGGCACCGGCTACACCTTC
CASSGGATGTGYTF
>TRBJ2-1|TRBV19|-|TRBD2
TGTGCCAGTACCTTAGCGGGAGGGTTGGATAGGGAGCAGTTCTTC
CASTLAGGLDREQFF
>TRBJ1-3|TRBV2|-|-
TGTGCCAGCACCTTAGGGGGGGCCTTCTCTGGAAACACCATATATTTT
CASTLGGAFSGNTIYF
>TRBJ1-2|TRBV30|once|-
TGTGCCGGGGACACCTATGGCTACACCTTC
CAGDTYGYTF
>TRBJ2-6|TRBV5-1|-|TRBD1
TGCGCCACCAAACAGGGGGCGCCTGGGGCCAACGTCCTGACTTTC
CATKQGAPGANVLTF
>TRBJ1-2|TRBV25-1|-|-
TGTGCCAGCAGTGACCCAGGGGCTGGCTACACCTTC
CASSDPGAGYTF
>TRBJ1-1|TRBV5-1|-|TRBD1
TGCGCCAGCAGCTTATCCGGGACAGGGGGCACTGAAGCTTTCTTT
CASSLSGTGGTEAFF
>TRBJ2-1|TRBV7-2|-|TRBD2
TGTGCCAGCAGCTTAGTGACTAGCGGCAGGAATGAGCAGTTCTTC
CASSLVTSGRNEQFF
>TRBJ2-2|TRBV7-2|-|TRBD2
TGTGCCAGCAGCTTCGGGAGGGCGAGCGGGGAGCTGTTTTTT
CASSFGRASGELFF
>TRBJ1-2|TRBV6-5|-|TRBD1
TGTGCCAGCATCAAGACAGGGGCGGCTGGCTACACCTTC
CASIKTGAAGYTF
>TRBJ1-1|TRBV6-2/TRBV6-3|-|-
TGTGCCAGCAGTTACCCAGTTATGAACACTGAAGCTTTCTTT
CASSYPVMNTEAFF
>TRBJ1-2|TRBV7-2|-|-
TGTGCCAGCAGCCCCCCGGGGAGGGGTGATGGCTACACCTTC
CASSPPGRGDGYTF
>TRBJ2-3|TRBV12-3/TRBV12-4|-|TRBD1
TGTGCCAGCAGTTTGCCAGGGGGAGATACGCAGTATTTT
CASSLPGGDTQYF
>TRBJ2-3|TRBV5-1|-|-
TGCGCCAGCAGCCCGGAGGGGGCGTCAGATACGCAGTATTTT
CASSPEGASDTQYF
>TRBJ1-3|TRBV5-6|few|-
TGTGCCAGCAGCTTGGAACAGTTGGGGCTGAGTGGAAACACCATATATTTT
CASSLEQLGLSGNTIYF
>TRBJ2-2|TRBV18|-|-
TGTGCCAGCTCACCACCATCCGGTGGAGCCGGGGAGCTGTTTTTT
CASSPPSGGAGELFF
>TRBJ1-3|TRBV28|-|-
TGTGCCAGCAGTTTGAGTTTCACTGGAAACACCATATATTTT
CASSLSFTGNTIYF
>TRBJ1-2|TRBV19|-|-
TGTGCCAGTACCGGGCAGGGTATTAACTATGGCTACACCTTC
CASTGQGINYGYTF
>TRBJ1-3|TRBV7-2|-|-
TGTGCCAGCAGCTTAGCGGCAGATGGAAACACCATATATTTT
CASSLAADGNTIYF
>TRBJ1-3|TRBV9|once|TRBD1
TGTGCCAGCAGCGTTGCCGGGACAGGGATCTCTGGAAACACCATATATTTT
CASSVAGTGISGNTIYF
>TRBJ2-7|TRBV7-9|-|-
TGTGCCAGCAGGGCAGGGGCTTCCTACGAGCAGTACTTC
CASRAGASYEQYF
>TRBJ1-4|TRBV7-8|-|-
TGTGCCAGCAGCGACCGGGACACCCCAACTAATGAAAAACTGTTTTTT
CASSDRDTPTNEKLFF
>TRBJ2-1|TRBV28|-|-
TGTGCCAGCAGGCGCGACAGGTTCGATGAGCAGTTCTTC
CASRRDRFDEQFF
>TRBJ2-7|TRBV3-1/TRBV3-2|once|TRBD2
TGTGCCAGCAGCCAAGATTTTGGACTAGCGGGAGAGCAGTACTTC
CASSQDFGLAGEQYF
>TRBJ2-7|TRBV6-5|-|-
TGTGCCAGCACGCGGTCCCCTAGCTCCTACGAGCAGTACTTC
CASTRSPSSYEQYF
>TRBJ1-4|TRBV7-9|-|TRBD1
TGTGCCAGCAGCTTACGTCCGACAGGGGGCCAACTTAATGAAAAACTGTTTTTT
CASSLRPTGGQLNEKLFF
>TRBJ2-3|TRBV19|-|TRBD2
TGTGCCAGTAGTGAGCTAGCGGGAGACCCAGATACGCAGTATTTT
CASSELAGDPDTQYF
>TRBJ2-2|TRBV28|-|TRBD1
TGTGCCAGCAGGGGACAGGGGGCGGCCTCGGTGGGGGAGCTGTTTTTT
CASRGQGAASVGELFF
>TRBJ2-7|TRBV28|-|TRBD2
TGTGCCAGCAGTGATAACGGGGGGAGCTCCTACGAGCAGTACTTC
CASSDNGGSSYEQYF
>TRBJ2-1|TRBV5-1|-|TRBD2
TGCGCCAGCAGCCGGGAGGGCCGGAATGAGCAGTTCTTC
CASSREGRNEQFF
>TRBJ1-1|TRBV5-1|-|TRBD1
TGCGCCAGCAGCCAACAGACAGGGGGGAACACTGAAGCTTTCTTT
CASSQQTGGNTEAFF
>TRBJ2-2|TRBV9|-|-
TGTGCCAGCAGCGTAGGGTCAGGGGCCACCGGGGAGCTGTTTTTT
CASSVGSGATGELFF
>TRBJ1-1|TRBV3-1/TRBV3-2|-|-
TGTGCCAGCAGCCAAACAGAGAACACTGAAGCTTTCTTT
CASSQTENTEAFF
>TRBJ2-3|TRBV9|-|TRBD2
TGTGCCAGCAACCCCGGGACTAGCGGCACAGATACGCAGTATTTT
CASNPGTSGTDTQYF
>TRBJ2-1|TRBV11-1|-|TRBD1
TGTGCCAGCAGCTTGCCAGGGGGATCCTACAATGAGCAGTTCTTC
CASSLPGGSYNEQFF
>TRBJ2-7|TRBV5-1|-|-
TGCGCCAGCAGCTCCGTCGGGGTTACAAGCTCCTACGAGCAGTACTTC
CASSSVGVTSSYEQYF
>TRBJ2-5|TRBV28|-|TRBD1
TGTGCCAGCAGTTTGCGGCAGGGGGCGTACCAAGAGACCCAGTACTTC
CASSLRQGAYQETQYF
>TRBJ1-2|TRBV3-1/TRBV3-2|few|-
TGTGCCAGCACCAATTCCCCCAGCGACTATGGCTACACCTTC
CASTNSPSDYGYTF
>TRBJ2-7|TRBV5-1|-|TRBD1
TGCGCCAGCAGCTTGCTACAGGGGGCGGCCTACGAGCAGTACTTC
CASSLLQGAAYEQYF
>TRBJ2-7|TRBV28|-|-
TGTGCCAGCAATACCCTTACATCGGGGTTCTCCTACGAGCAGTACTTC
CASNTLTSGFSYEQYF
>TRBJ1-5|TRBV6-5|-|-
TGTGCCAGCAGACCGACAAGCAATCAGCCCCAGCATTTT
CASRPTSNQPQHF
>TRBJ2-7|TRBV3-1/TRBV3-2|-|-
TGTGCCAGCAGCCAAGTTGTCGGGGTCTACGAGCAGTACTTC
CASSQVVGVYEQYF
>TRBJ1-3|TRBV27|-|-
TGTGCCAGCAGTCCGGCAGGCCAAGCTGGAAACACCATATATTTT
CASSPAGQAGNTIYF
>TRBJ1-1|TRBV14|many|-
TGTGCCAGCAGCCGACAGATGAACACTGAAGCTTTCTTT
CASSRQMNTEAFF
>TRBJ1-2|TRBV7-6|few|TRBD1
TGTGCCAGCAGCCCGACAGGGAACTATGGCTACACCTTC
CASSPTGNYGYTF
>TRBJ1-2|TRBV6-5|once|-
TGTGCCAGCAGTTACTCATACGGTGGCTACACCTTC
CASSYSYGGYTF
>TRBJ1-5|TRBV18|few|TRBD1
TGTGCCAGCTCACTGGGACAGGCCGCAGACCCCCAGCATTTT
CASSLGQAADPQHF
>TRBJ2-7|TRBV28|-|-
TGTGCCAGCAGTCCTATCTGGGCCCTCAGCTCCTACGAGCAGTACTTC
CASSPIWALSSYEQYF